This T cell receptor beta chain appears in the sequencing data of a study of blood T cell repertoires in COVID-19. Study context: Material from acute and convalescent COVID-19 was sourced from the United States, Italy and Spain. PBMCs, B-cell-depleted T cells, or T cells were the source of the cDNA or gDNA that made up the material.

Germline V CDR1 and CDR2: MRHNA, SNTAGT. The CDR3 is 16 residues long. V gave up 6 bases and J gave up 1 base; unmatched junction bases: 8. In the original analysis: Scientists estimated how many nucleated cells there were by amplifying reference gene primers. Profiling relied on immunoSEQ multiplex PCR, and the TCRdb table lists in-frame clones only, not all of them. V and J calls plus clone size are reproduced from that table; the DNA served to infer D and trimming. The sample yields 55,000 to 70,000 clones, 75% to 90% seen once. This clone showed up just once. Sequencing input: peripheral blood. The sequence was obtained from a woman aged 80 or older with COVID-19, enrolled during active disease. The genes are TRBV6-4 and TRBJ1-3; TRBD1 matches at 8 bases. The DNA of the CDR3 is TGTGCCAGCAGAGAGACAGGGGAAAGGTCTGGAAACACCATATATTTT. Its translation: CASRETGERSGNTIYF.